The 19 T cell receptor beta chains reported below all come from one sample, sequenced in a study of blood T cell repertoires in COVID-19. TCRdb keeps only in-frame clones here, not all; method: immunoSEQ multiplex PCR. Of 95,000 to 150,000 clones in the sample, roughly 70% were seen once. The source material was peripheral blood. The source is a human donor with acute or convalescent COVID-19. The donor label of this sample is uncertain.

This chain links TRBV19 with TRBJ2-7, with 9 bases aligning to TRBD1. From germline, CDR1 is LNHDA and CDR2 SQIVND (reference sequence). The trim removed 3 bases at V and 2 bases at J, leaving 8 bases unmatched. This CDR3 contains 16 residues. As DNA, the CDR3 is TGTGCCAGTAGTATTGGGACAGGGCCTGGGCCCTACGAGCAGTACTTC. This translates into CASSIGTGPGPYEQYF.

In its sample, this clone was seen many times. This chain links TRBV6-5 with TRBJ1-4; possibly TRBD1 for D (5 bases). The CDR3 runs to 15 residues. Germline V gene data show CDR1 as MNHEY and CDR2 as SVGAGI. The V and J ends lost 7 bases and 2 bases respectively, with 14 bases between them. CDR3 DNA sequence: TGTGCCAGCAAGGGTCAGGGTTCGACTAATGAAAAACTGTTTTTT. It encodes CASKGQGSTNEKLFF.

Here the CDR3 reads CASRLTSGGNTGELFF. The CDR3 coding sequence is TGTGCCAGCAGGTTGACTAGCGGGGGGAACACCGGGGAGCTGTTTTTT. The chain employs TRBV7-8 and TRBJ2-2; 12 bases fit TRBD2. This CDR3 region has 16 residues. CDR1 SGHVS and CDR2 FQNEAQ come from the germline V gene. The V and J ends lost 6 bases and 1 base, in that order; junction bases with no gene match: 3.

The gene calls are TRBV6-1 and TRBJ1-1, with D possibly being TRBD1 (5 bases). CDR1 is MNHNS, CDR2 SASEGT, per germline. Trimming took 3 bases from V and 11 from J, leaving 13 bases between them. The CDR3 spans 12 residues. The CDR3 DNA is TGTGCCAGCAGTGAGGGGCCTCCCCGGGCTTTCTTT. It yields the protein CASSEGPPRAFF.

This clone was observed at least ten times. CDR3 sequence reads: CASSAKQGGYTEAFF. The CDR3 DNA follows: TGTGCCAGTAGTGCGAAACAGGGCGGCTACACTGAAGCTTTCTTT. This chain connects TRBV19 to TRBJ1-1; TRBD1 is a possible D gene (6 bases). The CDR3 spans 15 residues. Germline CDR1 reads LNHDA; CDR2 reads SQIVND (reference sequence). V was trimmed by 5 bases and J by 3 bases, leaving 16 bases between them.

A single count supports this clone. CDR3 in DNA: TGTGCCAGCAGTGACCCCGGGACAGGTTCTCATGGCTACACCTTC. Its protein is CASSDPGTGSHGYTF. The chain joins TRBV2 to TRBJ1-2, with TRBD1 matching over 8 bases. J lost 6 bases, V lost 3 bases, and 9 bases had no gene match. Germline V gives CDR1 SNHLY, CDR2 FYNNEI. The CDR3 is made up of 15 amino acids.

The chain uses TRBV2 and TRBJ1-6, with D perhaps TRBD1 (6 bases). The V gene lost 4 bases and the J gene lost 0 bases, with 10 bases spanning the gap. Germline assignment: CDR1 SNHLY and CDR2 FYNNEI. The CDR3 is made up of 16 amino acids. The CDR3 sequence: CASSVDRSSYNSPLHF. Written as DNA, the CDR3 is TGTGCCAGCAGTGTGGACAGAAGCTCCTATAATTCACCCCTCCACTTT.

The J gene is TRBJ2-3, the V gene TRBV2; 11 bases map to TRBD2. CDR1 SNHLY and CDR2 FYNNEI come from the germline V gene. This CDR3 has 16 residues. Trimming took 8 bases from V and 3 from J; bases not matched to a gene: 10. The CDR3 protein is CASVGLAGGGTDTQYF. The CDR3 nucleotides read TGTGCCAGCGTTGGGCTAGCGGGGGGCGGTACAGATACGCAGTATTTT.

This clone was detected once. This chain joins TRBV9 and TRBJ2-3, with 15 bases identical to TRBD2. CDR1 is SGDLS, CDR2 YYNGEE, per germline. The J segment lost 8 bases and the V segment lost 3 bases, leaving 4 bases of the junction unmatched. The CDR3 extends over 15 amino acids. The DNA for the CDR3 is TGTGCCAGCAGCGCCCGGACTAGCGGGGGGGGTACGCAGTATTTT. Translating it yields CASSARTSGGGTQYF.

The CDR3 DNA sequence: TGCGCCAGCAACGCCGGGGGAAGCACAGATACGCAGTATTTT. Translating gives CASNAGGSTDTQYF. The chain has TRBV23-1 and TRBJ2-3, with a weak D call TRBD2 (6 bases). TRBV23-1 is an ORF; its function is uncertain. Deletions cut 7 bases from V and 0 bases from J, with 11 bases between. The CDR3 consists of 14 residues.

The chain uses TRBV3-1 (or the pseudogene TRBV3-2) and TRBJ2-3; 9 bases align to TRBD2. The CDR3 runs 15 residues. The V and J ends lost 7 bases and 1 base, in that order; junction bases with no gene match: 6. Looked up from germline, CDR1 is LGHDT and CDR2 is YNNKEL (reference sequence). CDR3 in DNA: TGTGCCAGCACCCCGGGACTAGCTGGCACAGATACGCAGTATTTT. This codes for CASTPGLAGTDTQYF.

This clone was seen only a few times. The chain recombines TRBV2 with TRBJ1-1; D is undetermined. The CDR3 is made up of 13 amino acids. V dropped 8 bases and J dropped 1 base, with 11 bases sitting between them. The V gene's germline CDR1 is SNHLY and CDR2 FYNNEI. The CDR3 loop reads CASLTPGNTEAFF. CDR3 DNA sequence: TGTGCCAGCTTGACGCCAGGGAACACTGAAGCTTTCTTT.

The chain links TRBV15 to TRBJ2-2; TRBD2 aligns across 15 bases. Trimming cost V 8 bases and J 1 base; bases outside gene matches: 2. The CDR3 is 16 residues long. Looked up from germline, CDR1 is LNHNV and CDR2 is YYDKDF (reference sequence). Here the CDR3 reads CATPGLAGGNTGELFF. The DNA for the CDR3 is TGTGCCACCCCGGGACTAGCGGGGGGGAACACCGGGGAGCTGTTTTTT.

The rearrangement uses TRBV6-4 and TRBJ1-2; tentative D call: TRBD1 (5 bases). Trimming took 2 bases from V and 7 from J, leaving 11 bases between them. Looked up from germline, CDR1 is MRHNA and CDR2 is SNTAGT. The CDR3 has 13 amino acids. CDR3 DNA: TGTGCCAGCAGTGACCTCCCTGGGGCTGGCTACACCTTC. Translated, it gives CASSDLPGAGYTF.

This chain uses TRBV29-1 with TRBJ1-1; 11 bases line up with TRBD1. Trimming took 4 bases from V and 1 from J; bases not matched to a gene: 2. Germline V gives CDR1 SQVTM, CDR2 ANQGSEA. The CDR3 runs 14 residues. In DNA form, the CDR3 reads TGCAGCGTTGCGGACAGGGGGCGGAACACTGAAGCTTTCTTT. Amino acids: CSVADRGRNTEAFF.

This chain uses TRBV6-1 with TRBJ2-7, with 7 bases identical to TRBD1. The CDR3 spans 13 residues. Per germline, CDR1 MNHNS and CDR2 SASEGT. Germline trimming cut 2 bases from V and 8 bases from J; bases unmatched to any gene: 6. The CDR3 DNA sequence: TGTGCCAGCAGTGAATCGAGGGGGCTTCAGCAGTACGTC. Translating it yields CASSESRGLQQYV.

The chain carries TRBV7-2 and TRBJ1-3; TRBD1 might be the D (6 bases). V lost 1 base to trimming and J lost 0 bases, with 13 bases between them. The CDR3 contains 17 residues. The germline V gene has CDR1 SGHTA and CDR2 FQGNSA. Here the CDR3 reads CASSLVTGLISGNTIYF. Here the CDR3 DNA reads TGTGCCAGCAGCTTAGTTACAGGGCTGATCTCTGGAAACACCATATATTTT.

This rearrangement joins TRBV5-1 to TRBJ1-2; 9 nucleotides agree with TRBD1. Germline CDR1 reads SGHRS; CDR2 reads YFSETQ. After removal of 0 bases from V and 8 bases from J, the junction contained 8 bases not matched to a gene. The CDR3 totals 15 residues. The CDR3 protein is CASSLAGQGLGGYTF. DNA of the CDR3: TGCGCCAGCAGCTTGGCGGGACAGGGTCTGGGCGGCTACACCTTC. Together with reference TRBV5-1 and TRBJ1-2, the CDR3 gives the full variable domain: KAGVTQTPRYLIKTRGQQVTLSCSPISGHRSVSWYQQTPGQGLQFLFEYFSETQRNKGNFPGRFSGRQFSNSRSEMNVSTLELGDSALYLCASSLAGQGLGGYTFGSGTRLTVV.

V usage is TRBV18 and J usage is TRBJ2-7; TRBD1 matches 8 bases. CDR1 is KGHSH and CDR2 is LQKENI in the germline V gene. The CDR3 is 15 residues long. The V segment lost 5 bases and the J segment 3 bases; nucleotides outside the gene matches: 9. The CDR3 here is CASSSSRGRSYEQYF. CDR3 bases: TGTGCCAGCTCATCCTCCAGGGGGCGTAGCTACGAGCAGTACTTC.